Given below is one T cell receptor (beta chain) in context. Its antigen has not been determined. The record has no base qualities; no much larger clone is one base away. The library was built by means of the immunoSEQ multiplex PCR assay. Sourced from immuneACCESS, this table was stored by TCRdb with only in-frame sequences that have V and J called. A share of the clones is absent; for the studies checked, an unresolved V gene accounts for under half, and the remainder has no known explanation. In all, the sample holds about 150,000 clones, and 90% to 95% of those were seen once. The top ten constitute under 8.5% of the sample. This entry belongs to a study of control samples from healthy donors and cancer patients (dated by TCRdb to the early 2020s). From its cysteine to its phenylalanine, the CDR3 spans 17 amino acids. Of the read, only the CDR3 DNA is kept; its 51 bases are in frame from base 1. CDR1 and CDR2 (SGHRS, YFSETQ) derive from the germline V gene. Ends trimmed: V by 5 bases, J by 7 bases; bases unmatched to a gene: 14.

This chain joins TRBV5-1 to TRBJ2-1; TRBD2 lines up with 11 middle nucleotides. The sequence came from a woman in her thirties or forties in good health. Sequencing used blood. The nucleotides read TGCGCCAGCAGATCCCTTCTGACTAGCGGGACGGGGAATGAGCAGTTCTTC. It codes for CASRSLLTSGTGNEQFF.